The present T cell receptor beta chain was sequenced within a study of CD8 T cells in Susac syndrome. The CDR3 is 15 amino acids. V was clipped by 8 bases and J by 6 bases; unmatched bases: 12. General study findings and limits: The study conceded that its TCR sequencing and HLA analysis involved relatively few individuals.

As to this clonotype: Its antigen remains unknown.

TCR beta sequencing covered blood CD8+ and CD4+ T cells. An input of about 0.5 to 1 ug of RNA was subjected to reverse transcription using random hexamers. Amplification of the TCR beta CDR3 was carried out by immunoSEQ multiplex PCR, which spanned a total of 54 Vbeta and 13 Jbeta segments. One entry per CDR3 protein results from TCRdb running MiXCR on the immunoSEQ multiplex PCR reads. This sample carries 90,000 to 150,000 distinct CDR3 sequences, around 93% of them seen once, and the ten largest clones take roughly 0.12%. The source of this sequence is a human donor in good health. The sequencing sample was made of CD8+ T cells from PBMCs. J is TRBJ1-5 and V is TRBV23-1, with 8 bases matching TRBD1. TRBV23-1 carries the ORF label, with uncertain function. The DNA for the CDR3 is TGCGCCAGCTCTCCGATGCAGGGGGCGGGTCAGCCCCAGCATTTT. It encodes CASSPMQGAGQPQHF.